This is a list of T cell receptor beta chains from one sample in a study of Ad26.COV2.S vaccination and SARS-CoV-2 variants. TCRdb's table, derived via immunoSEQ multiplex PCR, lists solely in-frame clones and lacks some. Of some 520,000 clones in the sample, roughly nine tenths were seen once. Sample: peripheral blood, taken in a trial of Ad26.COV2.S vaccine versus placebo. The receptors stem from a person between 18 and 65 years old who received the Ad26.COV2.S COVID-19 vaccine or a placebo. Each CDR3 is given with its conserved first and last residue. D genes are given only for firm matches. For some rows the clone size is stated as once, few or many, or as a class when expanded; others skip it.

>-|TRBV7-8|TRBJ2-7|-
TGTGCCAGCAGCACAGGGCTTCGAGGCCCCTACGAGCAGTACTTC
CASSTGLRGPYEQYF
>-|TRBV4-1|TRBJ2-7|TRBD2
TGCGCCAGCAGCCAGGCTCGGACTAGCGGGAGTCTCTACGAGCAGTACTTC
CASSQARTSGSLYEQYF
>-|TRBV3-1/TRBV3-2|TRBJ2-7|TRBD2
TGTGCCAGCAGCCAAGAGGAGCGGGAGTGGGGTGAGACCTACGAGCAGTACTTC
CASSQEEREWGETYEQYF
>-|TRBV2|TRBJ1-1|TRBD1
TGTGCCAGCAGTCAAAGGGGGCCTGCCGGTTATTCTGAAGCTTTCTTT
CASSQRGPAGYSEAFF
>-|TRBV9|TRBJ1-1|TRBD1
TGTGCCAGCAGCTTACTAGGACAGGGCGAAGCTTTCTTT
CASSLLGQGEAFF
>-|TRBV28|TRBJ1-2|TRBD1
TGTGCCAGCAGCCTGGACAGGGCGAGTGGCTACACCTTC
CASSLDRASGYTF
>-|TRBV28|TRBJ2-7|-
TGTGCCAGCAGTCTCCCAGGGACCGACGAGCAGTACTTC
CASSLPGTDEQYF
>-|TRBV7-9|TRBJ2-1|TRBD2
TGTGCCAGCAGCTTGAGGAGGACTAGCGGGAGGGAGCAGTTCTTC
CASSLRRTSGREQFF
>once|TRBV28|TRBJ2-1|-
TGTGCCAGCGGGCGGGGCTACAATGAGCAGTTCTTC
CASGRGYNEQFF
>-|TRBV30|TRBJ2-1|TRBD2
TGTGCCTGGAGCCAACGGGGGGGAGTGGGCCATGAGCAGTTCTTC
CAWSQRGGVGHEQFF